Below, 6 T cell receptor beta chains from the same sample are listed, as sequenced in a study of shared clonotypes between healthy human individuals. This table comes from immunoSEQ multiplex PCR, and its TCRdb copy is limited to in-frame clones, with some not included. Altogether approximately 740,000 clones are present, about 74% being singletons, with the ten largest covering over 1.5%. Material for sequencing was memory CD4+ T cells sorted from blood. Subset given: CD45RA-negative fraction. The receptors come from a woman aged 25 to 39 in good health.

The sample holds a few counts of this clone. The chain links TRBV19 to TRBJ1-5; 9 nucleotides agree with TRBD1. Germline CDR1 is LNHDA and CDR2 is SQIVND (reference sequence). There are 15 residues in the CDR3. V trimming: 5 bases; J trimming: 4 bases; junction bases outside the gene matches: 6. The CDR3 region has the DNA TGTGCCAGTAGTGTACCCGGGACAGGGAATCAGCCCCAGCATTTT. This codes for CASSVPGTGNQPQHF.

This clone has a handful of counts. The chain couples TRBV9 to TRBJ2-2; TRBD1 or TRBD2 may be the D gene (5 bases each). CDR1 is SGDLS and CDR2 is YYNGEE in the germline V gene. This CDR3 has 14 residues. The ends were cut back, 3 bases at V and 6 bases at J, with 12 bases in the middle. CDR3 amino acids: CASSGSGTAGELFF. DNA of the CDR3: TGTGCCAGCAGCGGAAGTGGGACGGCCGGGGAGCTGTTTTTT. Variable domain in full (rest from reference TRBV9 and TRBJ2-2): DSGVTQTPKHLITATGQRVTLRCSPRSGDLSVYWYQQSLDQGLQFLIQYYNGEERAKGNILERFSAQQFPDLHSELNLSSLELGDSALYFCASSGSGTAGELFFGEGSRLTVL.

This clone was observed a handful of times. The J gene is TRBJ1-3, the V gene TRBV28; 7 bases fit TRBD1. Germline assignment: CDR1 MDHEN and CDR2 SYDVKM. The V gene end was trimmed by 3 bases and the J gene end by 1 base; junction bases not matched to a gene: 6. The CDR3 length is 16 residues. The chain's CDR3 is CASSLYRGQSGNTIYF. For the CDR3, the DNA is TGTGCCAGCAGTTTGTACAGGGGCCAGTCTGGAAACACCATATATTTT.

The rearrangement uses TRBV9 and TRBJ2-3; TRBD2 matches at 13 bases. This CDR3 comprises 13 residues. Germline loops: CDR1 SGDLS, CDR2 YYNGEE. V dropped 8 bases and J dropped 8; count of bases not matched to a gene: 5. The CDR3 is CARIGTSGATQYF. Here the CDR3 DNA reads TGTGCCAGAATAGGGACTAGCGGGGCTACGCAGTATTTT. Supplemented by reference TRBV9 and TRBJ2-3, the full variable domain reads DSGVTQTPKHLITATGQRVTLRCSPRSGDLSVYWYQQSLDQGLQFLIQYYNGEERAKGNILERFSAQQFPDLHSELNLSSLELGDSALYFCARIGTSGATQYFGPGTRLTVL.

The chain links TRBV28 to TRBJ1-1, with 7 bases that match TRBD1. The junction had 6 bases not matched to a gene; V was cut back by 7 bases and J by 4 bases. Germline assignment: CDR1 MDHEN and CDR2 SYDVKM. This CDR3 contains 13 residues. CDR3 nucleotide sequence: TGTGCCAGCACCACAACAGGGGTCACTGAAGCTTTCTTT. Protein product: CASTTTGVTEAFF.

This clone was picked up one time. CDR3 residues: CASSTMTVNYGNTIYF. The CDR3 DNA follows: TGTGCCAGCAGTACTATGACAGTAAACTATGGAAACACCATATATTTT. The chain links TRBV28 to TRBJ1-3; possible D gene TRBD1, 5 bases. There are 16 residues in the CDR3. Germline loops: CDR1 MDHEN, CDR2 SYDVKM. V was shortened by 5 bases and J by 3 bases, with 17 bases between the two germline ends.